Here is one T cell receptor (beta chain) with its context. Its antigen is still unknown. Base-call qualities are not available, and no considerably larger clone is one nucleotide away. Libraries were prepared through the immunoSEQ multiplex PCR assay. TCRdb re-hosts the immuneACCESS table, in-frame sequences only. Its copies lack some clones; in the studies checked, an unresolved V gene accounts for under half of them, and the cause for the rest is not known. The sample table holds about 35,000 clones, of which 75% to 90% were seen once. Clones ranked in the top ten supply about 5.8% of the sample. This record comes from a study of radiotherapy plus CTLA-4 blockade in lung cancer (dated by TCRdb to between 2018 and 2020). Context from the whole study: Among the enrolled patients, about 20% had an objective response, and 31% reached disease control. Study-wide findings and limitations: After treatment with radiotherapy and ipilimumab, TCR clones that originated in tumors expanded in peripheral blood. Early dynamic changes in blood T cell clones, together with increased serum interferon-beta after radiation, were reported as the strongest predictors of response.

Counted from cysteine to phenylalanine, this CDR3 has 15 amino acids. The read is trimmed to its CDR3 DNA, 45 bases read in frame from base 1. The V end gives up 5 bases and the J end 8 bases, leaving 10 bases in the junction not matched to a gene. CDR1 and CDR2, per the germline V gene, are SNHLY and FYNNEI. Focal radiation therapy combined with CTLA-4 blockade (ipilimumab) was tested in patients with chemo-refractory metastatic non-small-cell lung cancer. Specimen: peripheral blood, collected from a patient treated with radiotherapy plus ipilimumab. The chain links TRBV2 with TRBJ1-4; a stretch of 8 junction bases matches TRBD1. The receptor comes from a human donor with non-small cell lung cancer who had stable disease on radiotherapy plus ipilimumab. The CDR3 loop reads CASSLDRAGEEKLFF. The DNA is TGTGCCAGCAGTTTGGACAGGGCGGGGGAGGAAAAACTGTTTTTT. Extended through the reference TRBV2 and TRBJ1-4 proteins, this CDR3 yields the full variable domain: EPEVTQTPSHQVTQMGQEVILRCVPISNHLYFYWYRQILGQKVEFLVSFYNNEISEKSEIFDDQFSVERPDGSNFTLKIRSTKLEDSAMYFCASSLDRAGEEKLFFGSGTQLSVL.